This is a list of T cell receptor beta chains from one sample in a study of blood T cell repertoires in COVID-19. The protocol was immunoSEQ multiplex PCR, while the TCRdb copy is restricted to in-frame clones and leaves out a portion. This sample has around 220,000 clones, with less than 90% found just once. Specimen: peripheral blood. Receptors were obtained from a man aged 30 to 45 with active or convalescent COVID-19. The CDR3 runs from the conserved cysteine through the conserved F or W. D genes are given only for firm matches. Some rows mark clone size as missing; the rest say once, few, many or name a class of expanded clone.

D,size,V,J,DNA,CDR3
TRBD2,NA,TRBV6-2/TRBV6-3,TRBJ2-2,TGTGCCAGCGGTTCGACTAGCGGGACCCTCACCGGGGAGCTGTTTTTT,CASGSTSGTLTGELFF
TRBD1,NA,TRBV5-1,TRBJ1-4,TGCGCCAGCAGCTGGGACAGGGCAAATGAAAAACTGTTTTTT,CASSWDRANEKLFF
NA,NA,TRBV5-1,TRBJ2-7,TGCGCCAGCAGCTTGGCCCCGCAGGCAACGGACTACGAGCAGTACTTC,CASSLAPQATDYEQYF
NA,NA,TRBV5-4,TRBJ1-3,TGTGCCAGCAGCCCTGCTGGGGCGCGGGGGGGAAACACCATATATTTT,CASSPAGARGGNTIYF
NA,NA,TRBV5-5,TRBJ1-5,TGTGCCAGCAGCTTGCAGGGTCAGCCCCAGCATTTT,CASSLQGQPQHF
NA,NA,TRBV9,TRBJ2-7,TGTGCCAGCAGCGTAGAGCCGACTCCCTGGGAGCCTTCCTACGAGCAGTACTTC,CASSVEPTPWEPSYEQYF
NA,NA,TRBV13,TRBJ1-2,TGTGCCAGCAGCTCCTTCCCCGACAGAGGTCACTATGGCTACACCTTC,CASSSFPDRGHYGYTF
TRBD1,once,TRBV3-1/TRBV3-2,TRBJ1-6,TGTGCCAGCAGCCAAAGGACAGGGGGCCTCGCGGGGAATTCACCCCTCCACTTT,CASSQRTGGLAGNSPLHF
TRBD1,NA,TRBV5-5,TRBJ1-4,TGTGCCAGCGGGTCCGGGACAGGGAATGAAAAACTGTTTTTT,CASGSGTGNEKLFF
NA,NA,TRBV3-1/TRBV3-2,TRBJ1-6,TGTGCCAGCAGTCACAGCAGGGTCCTTAATTCACCCCTCCACTTT,CASSHSRVLNSPLHF
TRBD1,NA,TRBV4-3,TRBJ1-5,TGCGCCAGCAGCCCTCGGACAGGGGGGCAGCCCCAGCATTTT,CASSPRTGGQPQHF
NA,NA,TRBV30,TRBJ1-5,TGTGCCTGGAGCCGCCTCTCAGGGGTCGACAACCAGCATTTT,CAWSRLSGVDNQHF
TRBD2,NA,TRBV24-1,TRBJ2-1,TGTGCCACCAGTGATTTGCTGGCTAGCGGGGGTTTTGAGCAGTTCTTC,CATSDLLASGGFEQFF
NA,NA,TRBV7-7,TRBJ2-2,TGTGCCAGCAGCTCGGGTGCCGGGGCCGGGGAGCTGTTTTTT,CASSSGAGAGELFF
NA,NA,TRBV5-5,TRBJ1-6,TGTGCCAGCAGCTTGGGGCAAGATAATTCACCCCTCCACTTT,CASSLGQDNSPLHF
TRBD1,NA,TRBV10-3,TRBJ2-5,TGTGCCATCAGTGTGTCGGGACAGGAGAGGGAGACCCAGTACTTC,CAISVSGQERETQYF
NA,once,TRBV21-1,TRBJ1-1,TGTGCCAGCAAGGCCGAGGGCTACACTGAAGCTTTCTTT,CASKAEGYTEAFF
TRBD2,many,TRBV28,TRBJ2-7,TGTGCCAGTCTAGCGGCCCAATCCTACGAGCAGTACTTC,CASLAAQSYEQYF
NA,NA,TRBV19,TRBJ1-1,TGTGCCAGTAGTGATCCCAGTAAGAACACTGAAGCTTTCTTT,CASSDPSKNTEAFF
NA,NA,TRBV6-6,TRBJ2-2,TGTGCCAGCAAGAGGGACTCGAACACCGGGGAGCTGTTTTTT,CASKRDSNTGELFF
TRBD2,NA,TRBV24-1,TRBJ2-1,TGTGCCACCAGTGAGCATAGACTAGCGGGGGGGCTTAATGAGCAGTTCTTC,CATSEHRLAGGLNEQFF
NA,NA,TRBV4-2,TRBJ1-1,TGTGCCAGCAGCCAAGAAGGAGGGTGGGGACGGGGGAACACTGAAGCTTTCTTT,CASSQEGGWGRGNTEAFF